This T cell receptor beta chain is drawn from a study of shared clonotypes between healthy human individuals. Across the whole study: There were three CD4 naive, three CD4 memory, two CD8 naive and one CD8 memory plates per donor.

Every subset had its genomic DNA shared out evenly among several immunoSEQ plates. Profiling relied on immunoSEQ multiplex PCR, and the TCRdb table lists in-frame clones only, not all of them. Here the sample spans about 680,000 clones, about three quarters being singletons. Overall study results and limits: With four donors compared, 4% to 5.5% of naive CD4 clonotypes were shared.

On this clone itself: As yet, its antigen is unknown.

This clonotype was sampled from a woman in her 30s in good health. The sample comprised memory CD4+ T cells sorted from blood. Subset described: CD45RA-negative fraction.

DNA of the CDR3: TGTGCCAGCAGCTTTGGGACTAGCGGGTACGAGCAGTACTTC. The encoded protein is CASSFGTSGYEQYF. The V gene is TRBV5-4, the J gene TRBJ2-5, with 12 bases aligning to TRBD2. With the DNA end fitting TRBJ2-7 better, the J assignment may be wrong. This CDR3 contains 14 residues. Per germline, CDR1 SGHNT and CDR2 YYREEE (reference sequence).